This TCR beta chain comes out of a study of cytomegalovirus exposure and HLA in healthy donors. Points from the study as a whole: Later analysis revealed greater clonal expansion in HLA-associated TCR beta chains than in equally common others.

Comment on this clone: Its antigen is still unknown.

The CDR3 consists of 13 residues. CDR1 and CDR2 (germline): SGHVS, FQNEAQ. V gave up 4 bases and J gave up 1 base, with 8 bases separating them. The PCR used 60 Vbeta and 13 Jbeta primers. Authors' data handling: In a later analysis, of about 80 million unique beta chains, roughly 9.9 million appeared in at least two donors. Assay used: immunoSEQ multiplex PCR; TCRdb lists only in-frame clones, some missing. V, J and clone size are those of that table, while D and trimming were read from the DNA. The table shows roughly 170,000 clones, with roughly 82% occurring only once. Donors in the study were healthy people who gave bone marrow.

The origin of this receptor is a girl aged 2-10 years in good health and CMV-seropositive. V usage is TRBV7-8 and J usage is TRBJ2-7, with D tentatively TRBD2 (5 bases). What was sequenced was PBMCs. In nucleotides, the CDR3 is TGTGCCAGCAGCTCGGACTGGTCCTACGAGCAGTACTTC. It encodes CASSSDWSYEQYF.